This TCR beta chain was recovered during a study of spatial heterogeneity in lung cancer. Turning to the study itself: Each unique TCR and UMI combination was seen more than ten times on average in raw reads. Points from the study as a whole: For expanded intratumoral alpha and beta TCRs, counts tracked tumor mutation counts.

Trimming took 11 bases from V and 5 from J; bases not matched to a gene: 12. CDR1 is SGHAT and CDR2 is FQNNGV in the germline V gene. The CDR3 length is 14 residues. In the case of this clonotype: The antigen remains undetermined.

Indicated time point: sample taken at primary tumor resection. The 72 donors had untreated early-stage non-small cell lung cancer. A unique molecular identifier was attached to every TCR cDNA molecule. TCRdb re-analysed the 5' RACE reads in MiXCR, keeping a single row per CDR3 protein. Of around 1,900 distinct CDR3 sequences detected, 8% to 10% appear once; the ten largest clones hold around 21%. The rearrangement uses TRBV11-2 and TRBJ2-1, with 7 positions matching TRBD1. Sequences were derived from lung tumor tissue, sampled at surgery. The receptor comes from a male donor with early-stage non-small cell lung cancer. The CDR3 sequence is CAGGRGQFNNEQFF. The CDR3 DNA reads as TGTGCCGGCGGCCGGGGACAGTTTAACAATGAGCAGTTCTTC.